Given below is one T cell receptor beta chain in context. Its antigen is undetermined. CDR3 length equals 13 residues. Germline CDR1 and CDR2: SNHLY and FYNNEI. V shed 4 bases and J shed 6 bases, with 11 bases lying between them. Division of CD4+ cells produced a CD45RA+ naive subset and a CD45RA-negative memory subset. This specimen belongs to a study of shared clonotypes between healthy human individuals. Study results and caveats: In the sorted subsets, rarefaction showed sequencing was incomplete despite large depth.

The authors' processing: ImmunoSEQ sequences covered only the junction and lacked quality scores; filtering therefore differed. Clones were read by immunoSEQ multiplex PCR, and TCRdb kept only the in-frame ones, dropping some. That table furnishes V, J and clone size, whereas the DNA furnished D and trimming. This table has under 2.5 million clones, less than 95% appearing once. This clonotype originated in a man aged 18 to 30 in good health. Some clones in this sample may be carry-over from other donors' samples. The genes are TRBV2 and TRBJ2-3; possible D gene TRBD2, 5 bases. Sequences were obtained from naive CD4+ T cells from PBMCs. Sample subset: CD45RA+ positively selected. CDR3 loop: CASSVAGEDTQYF. The CDR3, as DNA: TGTGCCAGCAGTGTAGCCGGGGAGGATACGCAGTATTTT.